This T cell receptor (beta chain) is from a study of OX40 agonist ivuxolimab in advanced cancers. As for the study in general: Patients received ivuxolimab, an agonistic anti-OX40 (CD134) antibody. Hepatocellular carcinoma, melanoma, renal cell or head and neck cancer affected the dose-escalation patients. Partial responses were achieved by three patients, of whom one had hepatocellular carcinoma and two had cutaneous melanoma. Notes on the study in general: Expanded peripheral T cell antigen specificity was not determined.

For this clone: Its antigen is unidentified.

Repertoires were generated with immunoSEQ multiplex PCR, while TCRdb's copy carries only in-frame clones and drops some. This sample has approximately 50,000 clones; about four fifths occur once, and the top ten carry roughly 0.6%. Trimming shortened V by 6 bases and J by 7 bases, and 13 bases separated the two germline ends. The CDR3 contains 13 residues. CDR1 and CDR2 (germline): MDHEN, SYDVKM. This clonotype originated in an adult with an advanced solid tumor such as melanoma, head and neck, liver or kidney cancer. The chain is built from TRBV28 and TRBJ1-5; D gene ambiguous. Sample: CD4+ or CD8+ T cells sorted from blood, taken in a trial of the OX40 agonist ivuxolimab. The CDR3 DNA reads TGTGCCAGCAGCCCCGCTTTCGACCAGCCCCAGCATTTT. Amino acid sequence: CASSPAFDQPQHF.